What follows are 12 T cell receptor beta chains derived from one specimen sequenced in a study of blood T cell repertoires in COVID-19. TCRdb keeps only in-frame clones here, not all; method: immunoSEQ multiplex PCR. The repertoire holds more than 100,000 clones, with 90% as singletons. Sample: peripheral blood. The receptors originated from a woman in her fifties or sixties with COVID-19, enrolled during active disease.

CDR3 DNA sequence: TGTGCCACCAGCAGACCCTCAGGGGCCACCATATATTTT. Translated: CATSRPSGATIYF. The gene calls are TRBV15 and TRBJ1-3, with D possibly TRBD1 on 6 matching bases. V was trimmed by 2 bases and J by 9 bases, leaving 11 bases between them. This CDR3 has 13 residues. Germline lookup yields CDR1 LNHNV and CDR2 YYDKDF (reference sequence).

The chain carries TRBV7-3 and TRBJ1-1; the D is unclear. The germline gives CDR1 SGHTA, CDR2 FQGTGA. CDR3 length equals 13 residues. The ends were cut back, 4 bases at V and 1 base at J, with 7 bases in the middle. The CDR3, as DNA: TGTGCCAGCAGCTCCGCCAGGAACACTGAAGCTTTCTTT. Protein sequence: CASSSARNTEAFF.

The genes are TRBV3-1 (or the pseudogene TRBV3-2) and TRBJ2-3; D is unclear. V lost 1 base and J 5 bases, leaving 7 bases between the germline ends. Germline V gene lookup returns CDR1 LGHDT and CDR2 YNNKEL (reference sequence). The CDR3 loop spans 13 amino acids. The CDR3: CASSQARLDTQYF. CDR3 coding DNA: TGTGCCAGCAGCCAAGCCAGGTTAGATACGCAGTATTTT.

The rearrangement uses TRBV2 and TRBJ1-1; D is ambiguous. V was shortened by 4 bases and J by 2 bases, with 14 bases between the two germline ends. The CDR3 runs 15 residues. CDR1 SNHLY and CDR2 FYNNEI come from the germline V gene. The CDR3 sequence is CASSGTLGVNTEAFF. DNA for the CDR3: TGTGCCAGCAGTGGGACTCTCGGGGTAAACACTGAAGCTTTCTTT.

This chain connects TRBV4-1 to TRBJ2-2; D gene uncertain. This CDR3 has 16 residues. Looked up from germline, CDR1 is MGHRA and CDR2 is YSYEKL. V shed 0 bases and J shed 6 bases, with 14 bases lying between them. The CDR3, as DNA: TGCGCCAGCAGCCAAGAGTTCGTATCAGGATCCGGGGAGCTGTTTTTT. Its protein is CASSQEFVSGSGELFF.

This clone was recorded once. V and J are TRBV18 and TRBJ1-1, with unresolved D. The CDR3 is 15 residues long. Germline V lookup: CDR1 KGHSH, CDR2 LQKENI. V was cut by 3 bases and J by 5 bases, with 16 bases left in between. In DNA, the CDR3 is TGTGCCAGCTCACCCCCGAGCCGGGTGAGGACTGAAGCTTTCTTT. This codes for CASSPPSRVRTEAFF.

J is TRBJ1-3 and V is TRBV9, with D tentatively TRBD1 (5 bases). Trimming took 3 bases from V and 5 from J, leaving 18 bases between them. The germline V gene encodes CDR1 SGDLS and CDR2 YYNGEE. The CDR3 totals 16 residues. CDR3 nucleotides: TGTGCCAGCAGCGCCTCAACCCAGGGTACCAGAAACACCATATATTTT. Residues: CASSASTQGTRNTIYF.

This chain joins TRBV30 and TRBJ1-2, with D maybe TRBD1 (5 bases). The V gene's germline CDR1 is GTSNPN and CDR2 SVGIG (reference sequence). Trimming removed 2 bases at V and 7 bases at J, with 11 bases between. The CDR3 runs to 12 residues. The CDR3 bases are TGTGCCTGGAGTCGGGGGTCCGCTGGCTACACCTTC. Encoded protein: CAWSRGSAGYTF.

The chain uses TRBV7-9 and TRBJ2-1; TRBD2 is a possible D gene (5 bases). CDR1 and CDR2 (germline): SEHNR, FQNEAQ (reference sequence). Trimming took off 11 bases at V and 0 bases at J, with 14 bases between the two ends. The CDR3 runs 14 residues. The CDR3 here is CAFEDSSSYNEQFF. The DNA of the CDR3 is TGTGCCTTTGAGGACTCGAGCTCCTACAATGAGCAGTTCTTC.

This clone was picked up one time. The chain couples TRBV4-1 to TRBJ2-7; a weak D match, TRBD2 (6 bases). V was pared by 3 bases and J by 7 bases, with 22 bases between. The CDR3 contains 16 residues. Germline CDR1 and CDR2: MGHRA and YSYEKL. The CDR3 loop is CASSQSRDAREGEQYF. The CDR3 nucleotides read TGCGCCAGCAGCCAGTCGCGGGACGCACGCGAGGGAGAGCAGTACTTC.

This chain joins TRBV6-2 or TRBV6-3 and TRBJ2-1, with 11 bases fitting TRBD1. This CDR3 is built from 16 residues. Germline-derived CDR1 and CDR2 are MNHEY and SVGEGT. Trimming at V came to 5 bases and at J to 8 bases, leaving 11 bases not matched to a gene. This CDR3 reads CASSGLPGQGDDEQFF. The CDR3 DNA follows: TGTGCCAGCAGTGGCCTCCCGGGACAGGGGGATGATGAGCAGTTCTTC.

The CDR3 protein is CASSIADRGAGNTIYF. The CDR3 DNA is TGTGCCAGTAGTATAGCGGACAGGGGTGCTGGAAACACCATATATTTT. The V and J genes are TRBV19 and TRBJ1-3; TRBD1 matches 9 bases. J was trimmed by 2 bases and V by 1 base; bases with no gene match: 3. This CDR3 spans 16 amino acids. Germline CDR1 reads LNHDA; CDR2 reads SQIVND (reference sequence).